This T cell receptor (beta chain) was recorded in a study of T cell changes during pregnancy in multiple sclerosis (dated by TCRdb to between 2019 and 2020). Study-level background: The study looked at changes in the T cell repertoire across pregnancy in women with multiple sclerosis.

Libraries came from the immunoSEQ multiplex PCR assay. Held by TCRdb, this immuneACCESS table contains in-frame sequences only and omits some clones. Under half of the omission traces to an unresolved V gene where checked; the cause of the rest is unknown. The sample contains 65,000 to 85,000 clones, around 94% of them found a single time. The ten top clones hold roughly 0.14% of the sample. CDR1 and CDR2 are read off the germline V gene as SQVTM and ANQGSEA. Spanning cysteine to phenylalanine, the CDR3 consists of 13 amino acids. The retained sequence is limited to the CDR3, 39 bases, with the frame set at the first base. Germline trimming: 7 bases from V, 3 bases from J; junction bases outside gene matches: 5. Concerning this clone: Its antigen remains unidentified. No base-level quality is on record; no much larger clone is a single base apart.

The chain couples TRBV29-1 to TRBJ2-1, with 8 junctional bases fitting TRBD2. The sequenced sample was CD4+ T cells from peripheral blood mononuclear cells, obtained after pregnancy. This clonotype was obtained from a female donor with multiple sclerosis, enrolled in a pregnancy study. The bases read TGCAGCGGAAGCGGGAGACTCTACAATGAGCAGTTCTTC. This codes for CSGSGRLYNEQFF.